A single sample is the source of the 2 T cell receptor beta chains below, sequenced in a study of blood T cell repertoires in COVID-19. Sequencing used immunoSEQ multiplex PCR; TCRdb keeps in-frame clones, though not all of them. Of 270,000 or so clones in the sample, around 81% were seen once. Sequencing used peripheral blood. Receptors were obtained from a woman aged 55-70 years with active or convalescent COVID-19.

Here the CDR3 DNA reads TGTGCCAGCAGCCAGGGACAGGGGGCTGGGGCCAACGTCCTGACTTTC. Protein product: CASSQGQGAGANVLTF. This chain links TRBV5-5 with TRBJ2-6, with 11 bases aligning to TRBD1. The CDR3 sequence is 16 residues long. Trimming cost V 4 bases and J 2 bases; bases outside gene matches: 2. Germline CDR1 is SGHKS and CDR2 is YYEKEE (reference sequence). The entire variable domain, with the rest obtained from reference TRBV5-5 and TRBJ2-6, is as follows: DAGVTQSPTHLIKTRGQQVTLRCSPISGHKSVSWYQQVLGQGPQFIFQYYEKEERGRGNFPDRFSARQFPNYSSELNVNALLLGDSALYLCASSQGQGAGANVLTFGAGSRLTVL.

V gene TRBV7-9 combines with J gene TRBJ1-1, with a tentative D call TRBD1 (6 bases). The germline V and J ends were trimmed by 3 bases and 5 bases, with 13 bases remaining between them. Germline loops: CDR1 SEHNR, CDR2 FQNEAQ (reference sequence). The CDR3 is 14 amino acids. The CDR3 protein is CASSFQQGGTEAFF. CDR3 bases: TGTGCCAGCAGCTTTCAACAGGGAGGGACTGAAGCTTTCTTT.